This entry lists 11 T cell receptor beta chains sequenced from one sample in a study of human T cells and chemical hapten exposure. Via MiXCR, TCRdb re-called the RACE reads, giving one row per CDR3 protein. The profile shows approximately 100,000 distinct CDR3 sequences, 9.5% to 12% of them singletons. Time point in this sample: patch test 1, 2 weeks after DPC sensitization. The treatment: therapeutic diphenylcyclopropenone sensitization with weekly scalp DPC. The source was whole blood, collected in connection with sensitization to the hapten diphenylcyclopropenone (DPC). These receptors all stem from a woman in her thirties or forties with alopecia areata. Some clones in this sample may be carry-over from other donors' samples.

This chain joins TRBV5-1 and TRBJ1-3; D unclear. This CDR3 spans 16 amino acids. The germline V gene encodes CDR1 SGHRS and CDR2 YFSETQ. V was cut by 0 bases and J by 0 bases, with 10 bases left in between. The CDR3 loop is CASSLGLTDSGNTIYF. The CDR3, as DNA: TGCGCCAGCAGCTTGGGCCTGACGGACTCTGGAAACACCATATATTTT.

The V call is TRBV29-1, the J call TRBJ1-2; no clear D gene. CDR1 SQVTM and CDR2 ANQGSEA come from the germline V gene. V lost 0 bases, J lost 4 bases, and 15 bases lay in between. This CDR3 is 15 amino acids long. The CDR3: CSVEDPIRVGYGYTF. DNA for the CDR3: TGCAGCGTTGAAGATCCTATTAGGGTGGGCTATGGCTACACCTTC.

This clonotype was seen at least ten times. The chain employs TRBV5-1 and TRBJ2-5, with D possibly being TRBD2 (6 bases). V was shortened by 0 bases and J by 0 bases, with 12 bases between the two germline ends. The CDR3 contains 16 residues. Per germline, CDR1 SGHRS and CDR2 YFSETQ. The CDR3 here is CASSLERRADQETQYF. The DNA of the CDR3 is TGCGCCAGCAGCTTGGAAAGGAGGGCCGACCAAGAGACCCAGTACTTC. Together with reference TRBV5-1 and TRBJ2-5, the CDR3 gives the full variable domain: KAGVTQTPRYLIKTRGQQVTLSCSPISGHRSVSWYQQTPGQGLQFLFEYFSETQRNKGNFPGRFSGRQFSNSRSEMNVSTLELGDSALYLCASSLERRADQETQYFGPGTRLLVL.

This clonotype has a handful of counts. The chain links TRBV6-2 or TRBV6-3 to TRBJ1-5; weak D call: TRBD1 (5 bases). This CDR3 region has 16 residues. The V end was cut by 4 bases, the J end by 4 bases, with 17 bases between. CDR1 is MNHEY, CDR2 SVGEGT, per germline. The CDR3 region has the DNA TGTGCCAGCAGTTCTCTCCGGACATCTCAAAATCAGCCCCAGCATTTT. It yields the protein CASSSLRTSQNQPQHF.

Many counts were recorded for this clonotype. J is TRBJ1-2 and V is TRBV29-1; D perhaps matches TRBD1 (6 bases). The V gene's germline CDR1 is SQVTM and CDR2 ANQGSEA. The CDR3 runs to 12 residues. Deletions cut 6 bases from V and 14 bases from J, with 22 bases between. The CDR3 is CSVGGQSGSGTF. The CDR3 region has the DNA TGCAGCGTGGGGGGGCAGTCCGGGTCGGGAACCTTC.

The V gene is TRBV4-2, the J gene TRBJ2-3; maybe TRBD2 (5 bases). CDR1 is LGHNA and CDR2 is YNFKEQ in the germline V gene. The germline V and J ends were trimmed by 1 base and 6 bases, with 11 bases remaining between them. The CDR3 has 14 residues. CDR3 bases: TGTGCCAGCAGCCAAGGGACTCAAACGGATACGCAGTATTTT. The encoded protein is CASSQGTQTDTQYF.

This clonotype was observed many times. The genes are TRBV5-1 and TRBJ2-7, with 10 bases lining up with TRBD1. The V and J ends lost 4 bases and 5 bases, in that order; junction bases with no gene match: 6. Germline CDR1 and CDR2: SGHRS and YFSETQ. The CDR3 totals 14 residues. CDR3 region: CASSMGGTGDEQYF. CDR3 nucleotide sequence: TGCGCCAGCAGCATGGGGGGGACAGGGGACGAGCAGTACTTC.

This clonotype was picked up many times. The chain is built from TRBV20-1 and TRBJ2-7; unclear D gene. V was trimmed by 0 bases and J by 2 bases, leaving 8 bases between them. This CDR3 is built from 13 residues. Germline V gene sequence: CDR1 DFQATT, CDR2 SNEGSKA (reference sequence). The DNA of the CDR3 is TGCAGTGCTAGAGATCCCGGCGCCTACGAGCAGTACTTC. The encoded protein is CSARDPGAYEQYF.

Here the CDR3 reads CASSATFQGHLKAFF. The CDR3 coding sequence is TGTGCCAGCAGTGCTACGTTCCAAGGCCACCTGAAAGCTTTCTTT. The chain employs TRBV27 and TRBJ1-1; D uncertain. The CDR3 extends over 15 amino acids. Trimming cost V 5 bases and J 9 bases, with 22 bases left between them. In germline, CDR1 is MNHEY, CDR2 SMNVEV (reference sequence).

This clonotype was observed at least ten times. The J gene is TRBJ1-2, the V gene TRBV6-6; a possible D gene is TRBD1 (5 bases). This CDR3 comprises 16 residues. CDR1 is MNHNY and CDR2 is SVGAGI in the germline V gene (reference sequence). The V end lost 6 bases, the J end lost 2 bases, and 19 bases lay between the germline ends. In DNA, the CDR3 is TGTGCCAGCAGCCTCACGCCCAGGGTCTCAAACTATGGCTACACCTTC. Translating gives CASSLTPRVSNYGYTF.

The sample holds many counts of this clonotype. V usage is TRBV7-3 and J usage is TRBJ1-1; D gene ambiguous. V lost 5 bases and J 1 base, leaving 8 bases between the germline ends. Germline lookup yields CDR1 SGHTA and CDR2 FQGTGA. The CDR3 extends over 13 amino acids. CDR3 residues: CASSPSANTEAFF. The CDR3 coding sequence is TGTGCCAGCAGCCCGTCCGCGAACACTGAAGCTTTCTTT.